This entry is about one T cell receptor (beta chain). TCRdb keeps only in-frame clones here, not all; method: immunoSEQ multiplex PCR. The sample has 250,000 or so clones, approximately 87% seen once. The CDR3 has 16 amino acids. Germline lookup yields CDR1 ENHRY and CDR2 SYGVKD. V lost 5 bases, J lost 2 bases, and 10 bases stayed unmatched. This specimen belongs to a study of blood T cell repertoires in COVID-19. Study-level information: PBMCs, B-cell-depleted T cells, or T cells were the source of the cDNA or gDNA that made up the material.

The chain uses TRBV10-3 and TRBJ1-2; TRBD1 matches at 8 bases. The specimen sequenced was peripheral blood. This clonotype was sampled from a middle-aged woman who had recovered from COVID-19. CDR3 amino acids: CAISQLAGGGNYGYTF. The CDR3 DNA reads as TGTGCCATCAGTCAGTTAGCAGGGGGCGGCAACTATGGCTACACCTTC.